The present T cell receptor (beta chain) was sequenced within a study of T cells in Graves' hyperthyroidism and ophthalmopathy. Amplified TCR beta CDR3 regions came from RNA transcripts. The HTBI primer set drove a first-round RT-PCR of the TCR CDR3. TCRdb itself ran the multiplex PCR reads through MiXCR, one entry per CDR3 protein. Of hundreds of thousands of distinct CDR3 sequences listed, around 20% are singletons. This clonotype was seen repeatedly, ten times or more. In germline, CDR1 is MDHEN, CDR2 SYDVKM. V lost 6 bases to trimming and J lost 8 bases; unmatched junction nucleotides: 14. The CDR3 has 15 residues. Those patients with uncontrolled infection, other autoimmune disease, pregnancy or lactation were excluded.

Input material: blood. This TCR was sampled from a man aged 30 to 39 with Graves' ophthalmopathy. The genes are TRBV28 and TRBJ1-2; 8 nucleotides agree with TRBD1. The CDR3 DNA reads TGTGCCAGCAGCCCAATGTCTCAGGGGGCAGGAGGCTACACCTTC. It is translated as CASSPMSQGAGGYTF.